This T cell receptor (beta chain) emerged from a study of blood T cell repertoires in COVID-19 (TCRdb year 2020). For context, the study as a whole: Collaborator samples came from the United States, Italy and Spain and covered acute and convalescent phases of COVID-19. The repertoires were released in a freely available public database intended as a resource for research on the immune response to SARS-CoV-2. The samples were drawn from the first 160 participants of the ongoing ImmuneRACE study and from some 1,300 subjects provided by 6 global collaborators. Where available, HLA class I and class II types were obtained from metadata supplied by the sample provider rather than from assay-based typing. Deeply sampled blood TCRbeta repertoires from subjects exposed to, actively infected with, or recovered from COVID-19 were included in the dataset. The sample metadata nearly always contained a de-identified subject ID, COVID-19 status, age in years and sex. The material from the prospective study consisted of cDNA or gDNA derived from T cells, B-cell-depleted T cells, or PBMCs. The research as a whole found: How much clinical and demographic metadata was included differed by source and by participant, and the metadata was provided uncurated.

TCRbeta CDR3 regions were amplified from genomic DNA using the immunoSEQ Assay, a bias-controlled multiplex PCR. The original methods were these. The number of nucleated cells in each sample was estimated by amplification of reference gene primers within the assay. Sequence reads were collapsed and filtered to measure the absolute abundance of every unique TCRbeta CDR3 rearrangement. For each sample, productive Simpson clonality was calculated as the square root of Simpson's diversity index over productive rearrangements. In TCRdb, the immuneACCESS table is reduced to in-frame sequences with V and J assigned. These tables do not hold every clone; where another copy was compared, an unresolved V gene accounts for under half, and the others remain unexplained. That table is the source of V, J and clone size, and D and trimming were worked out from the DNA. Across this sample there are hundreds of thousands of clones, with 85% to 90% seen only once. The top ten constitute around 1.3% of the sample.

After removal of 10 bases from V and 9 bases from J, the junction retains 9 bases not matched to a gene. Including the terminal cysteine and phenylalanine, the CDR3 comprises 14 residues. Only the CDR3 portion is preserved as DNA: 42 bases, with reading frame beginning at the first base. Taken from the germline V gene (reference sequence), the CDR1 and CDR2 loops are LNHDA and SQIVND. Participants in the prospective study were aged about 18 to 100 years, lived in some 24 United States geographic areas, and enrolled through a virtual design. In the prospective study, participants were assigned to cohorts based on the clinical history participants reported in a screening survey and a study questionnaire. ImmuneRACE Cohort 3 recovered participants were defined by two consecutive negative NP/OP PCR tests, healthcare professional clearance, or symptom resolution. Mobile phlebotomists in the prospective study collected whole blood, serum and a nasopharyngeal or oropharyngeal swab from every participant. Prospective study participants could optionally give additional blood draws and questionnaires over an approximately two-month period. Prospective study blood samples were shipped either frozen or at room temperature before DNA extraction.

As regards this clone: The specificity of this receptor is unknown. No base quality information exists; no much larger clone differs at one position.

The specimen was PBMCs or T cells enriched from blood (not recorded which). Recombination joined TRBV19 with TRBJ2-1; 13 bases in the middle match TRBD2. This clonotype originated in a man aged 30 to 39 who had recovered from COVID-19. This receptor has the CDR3 CATSRTSGSFEQFF. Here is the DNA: TGTGCCACCAGCCGGACTAGCGGGAGCTTTGAGCAGTTCTTC.